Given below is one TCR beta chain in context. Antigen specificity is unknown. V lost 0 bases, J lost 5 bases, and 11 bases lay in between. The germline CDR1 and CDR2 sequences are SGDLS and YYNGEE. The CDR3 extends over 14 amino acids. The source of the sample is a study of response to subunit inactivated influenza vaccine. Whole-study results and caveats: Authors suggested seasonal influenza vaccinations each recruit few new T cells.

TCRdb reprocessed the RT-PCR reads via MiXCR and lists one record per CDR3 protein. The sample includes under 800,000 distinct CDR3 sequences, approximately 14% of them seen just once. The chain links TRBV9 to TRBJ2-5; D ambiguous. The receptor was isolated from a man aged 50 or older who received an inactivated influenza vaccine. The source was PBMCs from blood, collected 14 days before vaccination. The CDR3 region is CASSVATKAETQYF. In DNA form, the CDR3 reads TGTGCCAGCAGCGTAGCTACTAAGGCTGAGACCCAGTACTTC.